Following are 30 T cell receptor beta chains from one sample sequenced in a study of blood T cell repertoires in COVID-19. Clones were read by immunoSEQ multiplex PCR, and TCRdb kept only the in-frame ones, dropping some. The sample records some 230,000 clones, around 83% being singletons. Material: PBMCs or T cells enriched from blood (not recorded which). The receptors stem from a woman aged 40 to 50 with acute COVID-19.

V and J are TRBV28 and TRBJ1-2, with D perhaps TRBD1 (5 bases). Trimming removed 10 bases from V and 8 bases from J, with 8 bases in between. The CDR3 covers 9 residues. CDR1 is MDHEN, CDR2 SYDVKM, per germline. The CDR3 nucleotides read TGTGCCACCAACAGGGGCTACACCTTC. It codes for CATNRGYTF.

This clone was picked up a small number of times. V is TRBV7-8 and J is TRBJ2-1, with D perhaps matching TRBD2 (7 bases). V lost 2 bases, J lost 7 bases, and 12 bases lay in between. The germline V gene has CDR1 SGHVS and CDR2 FQNEAQ. The CDR3 runs to 14 residues. For the CDR3, the DNA is TGTGCCAGCAGCTTATCGGGGGGCCTTAATGAGCAGTTCTTC. As protein: CASSLSGGLNEQFF.

The rearrangement links TRBV4-1 to TRBJ2-1; the match to TRBD1 covers 7 bases. Per germline, CDR1 MGHRA and CDR2 YSYEKL. The CDR3 has 17 amino acids. The ends lost 0 bases at V and 3 bases at J; junction bases unmatched: 8. In DNA form, the CDR3 reads TGCGCCAGCAGCCAAGAAAGGAGAGGGGGCAGCTACAATGAGCAGTTCTTC. Translating it yields CASSQERRGGSYNEQFF.

The chain combines TRBV2 with TRBJ1-2; D is ambiguous. This CDR3 spans 11 amino acids. Trimming stripped 4 bases from V and 11 bases from J, with 11 bases between. Germline V gene lookup returns CDR1 SNHLY and CDR2 FYNNEI. CDR3 in DNA: TGTGCCAGCAGTGTTCGGGAGAGGTACACCTTC. This translates into CASSVRERYTF.

The J gene is TRBJ1-1, the V gene TRBV10-3; possibly TRBD1 for D (5 bases). With 6 bases removed from V and 1 base from J, the gap between germline ends came to 9 bases. CDR3 length: 13 residues. Germline CDR1 ENHRY, CDR2 SYGVKD. CDR3 residues: CAIRSGENTEAFF. For the CDR3, the DNA is TGTGCCATCAGATCGGGGGAGAACACTGAAGCTTTCTTT.

The sample holds many counts of this clone. V usage is TRBV12-3 or TRBV12-4 and J usage is TRBJ2-2; D gene unclear. The CDR3 totals 11 residues. V dropped 6 bases and J dropped 4 bases, with 3 bases sitting between them. CDR3 protein: CASSSTGELFF. The CDR3 nucleotides read TGTGCCAGCAGCAGCACCGGGGAGCTGTTTTTT.

The V gene is TRBV28, the J gene TRBJ1-2; the D gene is possibly TRBD1 (5 bases). The V end was cut by 6 bases, the J end by 4 bases, with 18 bases between. The CDR3 is 15 amino acids. Germline V CDR1 and CDR2: MDHEN, SYDVKM. The CDR3 DNA is TGTGCCAGCAGCTCGCACTCAACAGGCTTCTATGGCTACACCTTC. Translation: CASSSHSTGFYGYTF.

The J gene is TRBJ1-3, the V gene TRBV18, with D unclear. The CDR3 covers 14 residues. In germline, CDR1 is KGHSH, CDR2 LQKENI. V was shortened by 3 bases and J by 0 bases, with 6 bases between the two germline ends. The CDR3 region has the DNA TGTGCCAGCTCACCCAACAGCTCTGGAAACACCATATATTTT. Protein product: CASSPNSSGNTIYF.

This chain uses TRBV5-4 with TRBJ1-2, with D possibly TRBD1 on 5 matching bases. The CDR3 consists of 16 residues. In germline, CDR1 is SGHNT, CDR2 YYREEE (reference sequence). V was pared by 2 bases and J by 8 bases, with 22 bases between. For the CDR3, the DNA is TGTGCCAGCAGCTTCCTGGGGCAATTGTTTTCACTGGGCTACACCTTC. Encoded protein: CASSFLGQLFSLGYTF.

This clone was counted a few times. V is TRBV14 and J is TRBJ1-6; a weak D match, TRBD1 (6 bases). Per germline, CDR1 SGHDN and CDR2 FVKESK. There are 16 residues in the CDR3. Trimming pared 4 bases from V and 9 bases from J, leaving 19 bases between. In DNA, the CDR3 is TGTGCCAGCAGCCTCGTTGGACAGCCGAGGGGTTCACCCCTCCACTTT. Translated: CASSLVGQPRGSPLHF.

This chain uses TRBV5-6 with TRBJ1-6; 7 nucleotides line up with TRBD1. V gave up 4 bases and J gave up 9 bases; unmatched junction bases: 10. The CDR3 runs to 15 residues. In germline, CDR1 is SGHDT, CDR2 YYEEEE. Written as DNA, the CDR3 is TGTGCCAGCAGCCTAAGACAGGGAAACACTTCACCCCTCCACTTT. This sequence encodes CASSLRQGNTSPLHF. Drawing the rest from reference TRBV5-6 and TRBJ1-6, the complete variable domain is DAGVTQSPTHLIKTRGQQVTLRCSPKSGHDTVSWYQQALGQGPQFIFQYYEEEERQRGNFPDRFSGHQFPNYSSELNVNALLLGDSALYLCASSLRQGNTSPLHFGNGTRLTVT.

A few counts support this clone. This rearrangement joins TRBV6-2 or TRBV6-3 to TRBJ2-1, with TRBD2 matching over 11 bases. Per the germline V gene, CDR1 is MNHEY and CDR2 is SVGEGT. The J segment lost 4 bases and the V segment lost 0 bases, leaving 2 bases of the junction unmatched. CDR3 length equals 16 residues. The CDR3 bases are TGTGCCAGCAGTTACTCCACTAGCGGGGGTTACAATGAGCAGTTCTTC. The encoded protein is CASSYSTSGGYNEQFF.

The DNA of the CDR3 is TGTGCCAGCAGTTTCCGGGTCCCAGAGACCCAGTACTTC. Its translation is CASSFRVPETQYF. V gene TRBV28 combines with J gene TRBJ2-5; D not resolved. In germline, CDR1 is MDHEN, CDR2 SYDVKM. The CDR3 length is 13 residues. V dropped 3 bases and J dropped 4 bases, with 9 bases sitting between them.

This clone was seen just once. The chain carries TRBV28 and TRBJ2-2, with a tentative D call TRBD1 (6 bases). Germline assignment: CDR1 MDHEN and CDR2 SYDVKM. The CDR3 loop spans 15 amino acids. V lost 6 bases to trimming and J lost 4 bases, with 15 bases between them. CDR3 sequence: CASRDSRRVTGELFF. CDR3 DNA sequence: TGTGCCAGCAGGGACAGCCGCCGGGTCACCGGGGAGCTGTTTTTT.

V gene TRBV29-1 combines with J gene TRBJ2-5; 9 bases match TRBD2. After removal of 4 bases from V and 3 bases from J, the junction contained 12 bases not matched to a gene. Germline-derived CDR1 and CDR2 are SQVTM and ANQGSEA. The CDR3 is made up of 16 amino acids. CDR3 region: CSVVIAGGPREETQYF. The DNA for the CDR3 is TGCAGCGTTGTTATCGCGGGAGGGCCTCGGGAAGAGACCCAGTACTTC.

The chain employs TRBV4-2 and TRBJ1-2; TRBD1 matches at 8 bases. Germline CDR1 is LGHNA and CDR2 is YNFKEQ. The CDR3 consists of 16 residues. V lost 1 base to trimming and J lost 2 bases; unmatched junction nucleotides: 6. The chain's CDR3 is CASSQVGQGANYGYTF. The CDR3 region has the DNA TGTGCCAGCAGCCAAGTCGGGCAGGGGGCGAACTATGGCTACACCTTC.

The chain recombines TRBV6-5 with TRBJ1-3; no clear D. With 8 bases removed from V and 3 bases from J, the gap between germline ends came to 11 bases. This CDR3 spans 13 amino acids. CDR1 and CDR2 (germline): MNHEY, SVGAGI. The CDR3 DNA sequence: TGTGCCAGCCTCAAACTCGGTGGAAACACCATATATTTT. As protein: CASLKLGGNTIYF.

This rearrangement joins TRBV4-3 to TRBJ1-2; a possible D gene is TRBD1 (5 bases). Germline V gene data show CDR1 as LGHNA and CDR2 as YSLEER. V lost 1 base, J lost 6 bases, and 15 bases lay in between. The CDR3 contains 15 residues. As DNA, the CDR3 is TGCGCCAGCAGCCAAGCCGCCGTTGGGGCGGATGGCTACACCTTC. It encodes CASSQAAVGADGYTF.

The chain uses TRBV9 and TRBJ2-1; TRBD2 aligns across 7 bases. CDR3 length: 16 residues. CDR1 and CDR2 (germline): SGDLS, YYNGEE. With 6 bases clipped from V and 6 bases from J, the junction kept 15 bases outside the gene matches. CDR3 sequence: CASTPLSRASGNEQFF. CDR3 in DNA: TGTGCCAGCACCCCCCTCTCCAGGGCTAGCGGCAATGAGCAGTTCTTC.

The chain has TRBV5-1 and TRBJ2-5, with 11 positions matching TRBD2. This CDR3 contains 17 residues. The germline gives CDR1 SGHRS, CDR2 YFSETQ. V shed 4 bases and J 1 base; nucleotides not matched to a gene: 9. This CDR3 reads CASSVPYGTSGQETQYF. CDR3 nucleotides: TGCGCCAGCAGCGTGCCCTACGGGACTAGCGGCCAAGAGACCCAGTACTTC.

CDR3 sequence: CSVGGQQSETQYF. The CDR3 nucleotides are TGCAGCGTTGGCGGACAGCAAAGTGAGACCCAGTACTTC. The chain joins TRBV29-1 to TRBJ2-5, with a weak D call TRBD1 (6 bases). The V end was cut by 4 bases, the J end by 5 bases, with 14 bases between. The CDR3 extends over 13 amino acids. In germline, CDR1 is SQVTM, CDR2 ANQGSEA.

CDR3 bases: TGTGCCAGCAGTGAAGTCGCCAGGGGGCTCGGCAATCAGCCCCAGCATTTT. This encodes CASSEVARGLGNQPQHF. The rearrangement uses TRBV2 and TRBJ1-5, with 8 bases identical to TRBD1. V dropped 1 base and J dropped 2; count of bases not matched to a gene: 7. In germline, CDR1 is SNHLY, CDR2 FYNNEI. The CDR3 is 17 amino acids.

The V call is TRBV19, the J call TRBJ2-3; 14 bases agree with TRBD2. Germline CDR1 reads LNHDA; CDR2 reads SQIVND (reference sequence). This CDR3 has 17 residues. J lost 8 bases, V lost 5 bases, and 12 bases had no gene match. The CDR3 sequence is CASSSPGLAGVGSTQYF. The CDR3 DNA follows: TGTGCCAGTAGTTCCCCGGGACTAGCGGGAGTCGGGTCTACGCAGTATTTT.

The gene calls are TRBV2 and TRBJ1-1; a weak D match, TRBD1 (6 bases). The CDR3 spans 15 residues. CDR1 SNHLY and CDR2 FYNNEI come from the germline V gene. V lost 6 bases, J lost 1 base, and 15 bases lay in between. CDR3: CASRYRERTNTEAFF. The CDR3 DNA follows: TGTGCCAGCAGATACAGGGAAAGGACGAACACTGAAGCTTTCTTT.

This clone occurred a few times. The chain employs TRBV23-1 and TRBJ1-6; TRBD1 might be the D (5 bases). TRBV23-1 is recorded as an ORF, its role being uncertain. V was trimmed by 4 bases and J by 7 bases, leaving 20 bases between them. This CDR3 spans 17 amino acids. The CDR3 protein is CASSPHFPGGLNSPLHF. The DNA for the CDR3 is TGCGCCAGCAGTCCCCACTTCCCCGGGGGTTTGAATTCACCCCTCCACTTT.

The chain links TRBV7-2 to TRBJ2-7, with 13 bases lining up with TRBD2. The V segment lost 0 bases and the J segment 4 bases; nucleotides outside the gene matches: 6. The germline V gene encodes CDR1 SGHTA and CDR2 FQGNSA. The CDR3 totals 17 residues. The CDR3 DNA is TGTGCCAGCAGCTTAGCTTCCCCACTAGCGGGGGGGTACGAGCAGTACTTC. This gives the protein CASSLASPLAGGYEQYF.

This clone was seen more than once but under ten times. The chain recombines TRBV7-9 with TRBJ1-1; D is possibly TRBD1 (5 bases). Germline assignment: CDR1 SEHNR and CDR2 FQNEAQ (reference sequence). The CDR3 runs to 17 residues. The V and J ends lost 1 base and 4 bases respectively, with 19 bases between them. The CDR3 region is CASSLGESGVKGTEAFF. For the CDR3, the DNA is TGTGCCAGCAGCTTAGGGGAGTCGGGGGTTAAGGGCACTGAAGCTTTCTTT.

V is TRBV6-1 and J is TRBJ1-5; 8 bases line up with TRBD1. J was trimmed by 0 bases and V by 4 bases; bases with no gene match: 5. This CDR3 has 16 amino acids. Germline V gene lookup returns CDR1 MNHNS and CDR2 SASEGT. The CDR3 reads CASSGDRRNSNQPQHF. CDR3 nucleotide sequence: TGTGCCAGCAGTGGGGACAGGAGGAATAGCAATCAGCCCCAGCATTTT.

The chain links TRBV10-1 to TRBJ2-3; TRBD2 agrees at 8 bases. CDR1 is WNHNN and CDR2 is SYGVQD in the germline V gene (reference sequence). V lost 3 bases to trimming and J lost 3 bases; unmatched junction nucleotides: 5. The CDR3 consists of 15 residues. The CDR3 DNA reads as TGCGCCAGCAGTGACGGGACTAGTGTAACAGATACGCAGTATTTT. It yields the protein CASSDGTSVTDTQYF.

This clone was counted once. The CDR3 nucleotides are TGTGCCGGGCACCTGAGGAACACTGAAGCTTTCTTT. This codes for CAGHLRNTEAFF. The chain has TRBV30 and TRBJ1-1, with unresolved D. The CDR3 has 12 residues. The germline CDR1 and CDR2 sequences are GTSNPN and SVGIG (reference sequence). V lost 8 bases and J 1 base, leaving 11 bases between the germline ends.